This T cell receptor beta chain was captured by sequencing in a study of identical twins. Overall study results and limits: Out-of-frame beta chain sequences displayed weaker excess sharing between twins. While abundant cord blood beta clonotypes carried fewer insertions, memory repertoires showed no such pattern.

Template switching added a universal primer binding site, and final cDNA carried unique molecular identifiers. One entry per CDR3 protein results from TCRdb running MiXCR on the 5' RACE reads. The sample holds approximately 530,000 distinct CDR3 sequences, about a fifth seen once. The donors were all healthy and Caucasian. As regards this clonotype: What it binds is unknown.

The germline V gene encodes CDR1 SGHRS and CDR2 YFSETQ. The CDR3 consists of 20 residues. The ends lost 4 bases at V and 2 bases at J; junction bases unmatched: 15. This sample was shared with a second study, whose subject was yellow fever vaccine responses in identical twins.

This sequence was found in a woman under 30 in good health. The V gene is TRBV5-1, the J gene TRBJ2-2, with 12 bases fitting TRBD1. Sequencing was done on a sample of CD4+ T cells sorted from blood. For the CDR3, the DNA is TGCGCCAGCAGCCCGCATAGGGACAGGGGGCGACCAAAAAACACCGGGGAGCTGTTTTTT. Encoded protein: CASSPHRDRGRPKNTGELFF.